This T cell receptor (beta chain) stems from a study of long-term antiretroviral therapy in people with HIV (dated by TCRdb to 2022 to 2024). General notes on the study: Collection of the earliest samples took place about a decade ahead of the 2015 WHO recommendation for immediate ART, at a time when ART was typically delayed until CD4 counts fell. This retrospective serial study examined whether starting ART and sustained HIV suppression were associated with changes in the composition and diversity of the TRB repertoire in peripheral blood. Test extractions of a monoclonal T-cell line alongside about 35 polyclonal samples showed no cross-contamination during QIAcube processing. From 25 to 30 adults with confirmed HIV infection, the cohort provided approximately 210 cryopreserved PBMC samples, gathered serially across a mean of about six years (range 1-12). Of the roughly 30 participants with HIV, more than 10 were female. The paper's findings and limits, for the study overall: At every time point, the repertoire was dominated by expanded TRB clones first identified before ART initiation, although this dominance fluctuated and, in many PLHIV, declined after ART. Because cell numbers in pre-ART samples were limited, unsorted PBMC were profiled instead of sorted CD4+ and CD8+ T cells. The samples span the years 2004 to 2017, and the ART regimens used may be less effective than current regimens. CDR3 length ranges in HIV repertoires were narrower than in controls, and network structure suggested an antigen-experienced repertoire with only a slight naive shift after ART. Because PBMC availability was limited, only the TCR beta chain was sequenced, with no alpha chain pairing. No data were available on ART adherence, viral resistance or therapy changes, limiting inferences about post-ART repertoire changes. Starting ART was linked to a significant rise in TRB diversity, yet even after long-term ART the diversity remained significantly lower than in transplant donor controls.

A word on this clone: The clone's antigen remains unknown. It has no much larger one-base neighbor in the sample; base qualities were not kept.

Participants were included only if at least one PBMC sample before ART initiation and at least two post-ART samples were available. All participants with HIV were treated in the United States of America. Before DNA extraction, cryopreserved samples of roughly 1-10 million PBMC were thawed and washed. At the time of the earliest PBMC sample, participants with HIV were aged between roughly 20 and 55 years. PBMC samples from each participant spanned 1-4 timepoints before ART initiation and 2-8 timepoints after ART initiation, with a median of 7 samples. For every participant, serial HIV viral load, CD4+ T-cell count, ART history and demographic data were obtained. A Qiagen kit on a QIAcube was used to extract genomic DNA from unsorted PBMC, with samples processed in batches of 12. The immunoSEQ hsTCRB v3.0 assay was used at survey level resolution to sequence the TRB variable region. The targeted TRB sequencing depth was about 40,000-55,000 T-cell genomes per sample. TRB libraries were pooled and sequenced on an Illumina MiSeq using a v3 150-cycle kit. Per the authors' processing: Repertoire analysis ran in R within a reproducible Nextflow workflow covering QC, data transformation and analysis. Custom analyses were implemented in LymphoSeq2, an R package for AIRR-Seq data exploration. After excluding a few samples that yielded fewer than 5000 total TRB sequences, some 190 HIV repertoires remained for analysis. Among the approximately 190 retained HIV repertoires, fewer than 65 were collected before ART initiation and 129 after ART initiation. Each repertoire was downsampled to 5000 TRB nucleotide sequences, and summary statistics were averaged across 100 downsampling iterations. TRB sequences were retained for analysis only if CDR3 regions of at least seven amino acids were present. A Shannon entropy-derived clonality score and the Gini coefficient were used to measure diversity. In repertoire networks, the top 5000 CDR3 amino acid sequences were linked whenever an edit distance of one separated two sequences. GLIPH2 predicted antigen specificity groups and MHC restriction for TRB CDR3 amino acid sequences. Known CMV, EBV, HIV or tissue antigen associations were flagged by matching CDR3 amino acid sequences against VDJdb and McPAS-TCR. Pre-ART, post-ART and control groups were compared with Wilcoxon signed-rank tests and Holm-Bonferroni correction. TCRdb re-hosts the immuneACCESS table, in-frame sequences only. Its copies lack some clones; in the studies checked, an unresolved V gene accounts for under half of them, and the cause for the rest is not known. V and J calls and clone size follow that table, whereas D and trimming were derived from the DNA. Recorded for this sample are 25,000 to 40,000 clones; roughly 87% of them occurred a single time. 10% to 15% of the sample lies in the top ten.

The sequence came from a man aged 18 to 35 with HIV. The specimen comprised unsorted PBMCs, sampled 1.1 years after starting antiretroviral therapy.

The CDR3: CASSGVPDGPYEQYF. The sequence in DNA is TGTGCCAGCTCAGGGGTCCCCGACGGTCCCTACGAGCAGTACTTC. The sequence joins TRBV6-1 to TRBJ2-7; perhaps TRBD1 is the D gene, with 6 bases matching. CDR1 and CDR2 are read off the germline V gene as MNHNS and SASEGT. There are 15 amino acids in the CDR3, from cysteine to phenylalanine inclusive. Just the 45-base CDR3 DNA is kept, in frame starting at base 1. Trimming at the junction amounts to 8 bases on V and 2 bases on J, and the germline ends lie 19 bases apart.